The rows below give T cell receptor beta chains drawn from one sample of a study of low-dose radiotherapy and immunotherapy resistance in tumors. TCRdb reprocessed the reads with MiXCR, giving one entry per CDR3 protein. The data hold approximately 100,000 distinct CDR3 sequences, with about a fifth observed a single time. Sequenced here: PBMCs, sampled after low-dose radiotherapy plus immunotherapy. Source of these receptors: a male donor with prostate cancer. Both conserved end residues are part of each CDR3. Fields, in order: V gene, D gene, J gene, clone size, CDR3 protein, CDR3 DNA. A D gene is named only where the DNA matches it firmly. Only some rows state a clone size, as once, few, many or a class for expanded clones.

TRBV12-3/TRBV12-4	TRBD2	TRBJ2-1	once	CASSPTSGGHEQFF	TGTGCCAGCAGTCCGACTAGCGGGGGGCATGAGCAGTTCTTC
TRBV2	.	TRBJ2-7	.	CASSEEDSSYEQYF	TGTGCCAGCAGTGAAGAGGACAGTTCCTACGAGCAGTACTTC
TRBV19	TRBD2	TRBJ2-1	many	CASSISGGAYNEQFF	TGTGCCAGTAGTATAAGCGGGGGGGCCTACAATGAGCAGTTCTTC
TRBV23-1	TRBD1	TRBJ2-7	few	CASSQPGQATREQYF	TGCGCCAGCAGTCAACCGGGACAGGCTACGCGGGAGCAGTACTTC
TRBV10-3	TRBD2	TRBJ2-2	.	CAVSTREDGELFF	TGTGCCGTAAGCACGCGGGAGGACGGGGAGCTGTTTTTT
TRBV20-1	TRBD2	TRBJ2-3	.	CSAHPIAGTDTQYF	TGCAGTGCCCACCCTATAGCGGGGACAGATACGCAGTATTTT
TRBV14	.	TRBJ1-1	many	CASSQMVNTEAFF	TGTGCCAGCAGCCAAATGGTGAACACTGAAGCTTTCTTT
TRBV5-6	.	TRBJ2-7	many	CASSVRGPYEQYF	TGTGCCAGCAGCGTACGGGGTCCATACGAGCAGTACTTC
TRBV18	.	TRBJ2-3	.	CASSRGLTPPDTQYF	TGTGCCAGCTCCCGGGGGCTGACTCCTCCAGATACGCAGTATTTT
TRBV19	TRBD1	TRBJ1-2	many	CASSGDRERGYTF	TGTGCCAGTAGTGGGGACAGGGAACGCGGCTACACCTTC
TRBV10-3	.	TRBJ1-5	.	CAISVSGSDQPQHF	TGTGCCATCAGTGTGTCGGGCAGTGATCAGCCCCAGCATTTT
TRBV7-8	.	TRBJ1-1	many	CASSSNTEAFF	TGTGCCAGCAGCTCTAACACTGAAGCTTTCTTT
TRBV11-2	.	TRBJ2-7	many	CASSFNGGASYEQYF	TGTGCCAGCAGCTTCAACGGTGGGGCCTCCTACGAGCAGTACTTC
TRBV5-1	.	TRBJ1-1	many	CASSLWGEETEAFF	TGCGCCAGCAGCTTGTGGGGGGAGGAAACTGAAGCTTTCTTT
TRBV11-3	.	TRBJ2-3	.	CASSGRTDTQYF	TGTGCCAGCAGCGGACGCACGGATACGCAGTATTTT
TRBV7-2	.	TRBJ2-7	many	CASSYNSPRSEQYF	TGTGCCAGCAGCTATAATAGCCCCCGATCCGAGCAGTACTTC
TRBV6-5	.	TRBJ1-1	many	CASTDQRVRGVMNTEAFF	TGTGCCAGCACCGACCAAAGGGTTCGGGGAGTCATGAACACTGAAGCTTTCTTT